This T cell receptor beta chain was sequenced in a study of blood T cell repertoires in COVID-19. The CDR3 sequence is 16 residues long. Germline lookup yields CDR1 KGHDR and CDR2 SFDVKD. Trimming cost V 4 bases and J 0 bases, with 14 bases left between them. Generated by immunoSEQ multiplex PCR, the TCRdb table keeps only in-frame clones and is missing some. The sample consists of 200,000 to 300,000 clones, roughly 86% of them appearing once. Sequences were obtained from peripheral blood. V and J are TRBV24-1 and TRBJ1-2, with D perhaps TRBD1 (6 bases). This receptor was obtained from a man aged 45-60 years with acute or convalescent COVID-19. The CDR3 nucleotides are TGTGCCACCAGTGAGGCTACACAGGGATCTAACTATGGCTACACCTTC. This gives the protein CATSEATQGSNYGYTF.